This T cell receptor beta chain was retrieved from a study of cytomegalovirus exposure and HLA in healthy donors. Study observations and caveats: It was 150 to 200 TCR beta chains that were listed as cytomegalovirus-associated. Subsequent analysis found a tendency for first-cohort TCR clusters to co-occur within the 120 validation repertoires. Using the classifier, cytomegalovirus status was reportedly diagnosed with high specificity and sensitivity.

CDR1 and CDR2 from the germline V gene are SGHRS and YFSETQ. The trim removed 1 base at V and 1 base at J, leaving 3 bases unmatched. The length of the CDR3 is 15 residues. The repertoire was sequenced with immunoSEQ multiplex PCR; TCRdb's copy has only in-frame clones and lacks some. The sample has tens of thousands of clones, approximately 96% seen once. To note about this clone: Antigen: not known.

Sample: PBMCs. The chain carries TRBV5-1 and TRBJ2-3; 7 nucleotides line up with TRBD1. The sequence was obtained from a woman aged 18 to 35 in good health and CMV-seropositive. CDR3: CASSLPGQGTDTQYF. CDR3 bases: TGCGCCAGCAGCTTGCCCGGACAGGGCACAGATACGCAGTATTTT.